The 10 T cell receptor beta chains below were found in one sample sequenced in a study of blood T cell repertoires in COVID-19. Sequenced by immunoSEQ multiplex PCR; TCRdb stores in-frame clones only, minus some. The sample lists 140,000 to 150,000 clones; just under 90% were seen once. Specimen: peripheral blood. The receptors stem from a woman aged 45-59 years with active or convalescent COVID-19.

The chain is built from TRBV28 and TRBJ1-4; 7 nucleotides line up with TRBD1. The CDR3 is made up of 16 amino acids. The trim removed 2 bases at V and 8 bases at J, leaving 11 bases unmatched. Germline CDR1 is MDHEN and CDR2 is SYDVKM. The CDR3 reads CASSLRGPGAREKLFF. Here the CDR3 DNA reads TGTGCCAGCAGTTTAAGGGGGCCAGGGGCAAGAGAAAAACTGTTTTTT.

This chain joins TRBV29-1 and TRBJ2-7, with D hard to call. The CDR3 runs 11 residues. Between the trimmed V and J ends, which lost 5 bases and 1 base, there was a span of 6 bases. Per germline, CDR1 SQVTM and CDR2 ANQGSEA. CDR3 DNA sequence: TGCAGCGTTACACAGTCCTACGAGCAGTACTTC. Residues: CSVTQSYEQYF.

The V gene is TRBV25-1, the J gene TRBJ2-5, with 7 bases that match TRBD1. The CDR3 spans 16 residues. Germline values: CDR1 MGHDK, CDR2 SYGVNS. J was trimmed by 0 bases and V by 3 bases; bases with no gene match: 7. The CDR3 nucleotides read TGTGCCAGCAGTGAGAGACAGGGTGCGCACCAAGAGACCCAGTACTTC. Protein product: CASSERQGAHQETQYF.

The chain is built from TRBV7-9 and TRBJ2-5; a possible D gene is TRBD1 (6 bases). This CDR3 region has 15 residues. The V end lost 1 base, the J end lost 5 bases, and 14 bases lay between the germline ends. The V gene's germline CDR1 is SEHNR and CDR2 FQNEAQ (reference sequence). CDR3 nucleotide sequence: TGTGCCAGCAGCTTAGGGCAGGGGAGCTCGGAGACCCAGTACTTC. It encodes CASSLGQGSSETQYF.

The chain links TRBV29-1 to TRBJ2-7, with 10 bases identical to TRBD1. CDR1 and CDR2 (germline): SQVTM, ANQGSEA. With 1 base clipped from V and 6 bases from J, the junction kept 9 bases outside the gene matches. CDR3 size: 15 residues. CDR3 amino acids: CSVEASGQGGFEQYF. CDR3 bases: TGCAGCGTTGAAGCGAGCGGACAGGGGGGATTCGAGCAGTACTTC.

The CDR3 loop reads CASSLNRDRGSPLHF. The CDR3 DNA follows: TGTGCCAGCAGCCTTAACCGGGACAGAGGATCACCCCTCCACTTT. The chain carries TRBV5-4 and TRBJ1-6, with 7 bases fitting TRBD1. Germline V lookup: CDR1 SGHNT, CDR2 YYREEE (reference sequence). V lost 4 bases, J lost 10 bases, and 11 bases stayed unmatched. CDR3 size: 15 residues.

V and J are TRBV4-3 and TRBJ1-1, with D uncertain. Germline loops: CDR1 LGHNA, CDR2 YSLEER. CDR3 size: 13 residues. The V gene lost 3 bases and the J gene lost 4 bases, with 9 bases spanning the gap. CDR3 sequence: CASSQGESTEAFF. CDR3 in DNA: TGCGCCAGCAGCCAGGGAGAGAGCACTGAAGCTTTCTTT.

This chain links TRBV6-5 with TRBJ1-1; no firm D call. Germline values: CDR1 MNHEY, CDR2 SVGAGI. This CDR3 comprises 15 residues. Between the trimmed V and J ends, which lost 0 bases and 1 base, there was a span of 9 bases. The CDR3 sequence is CASSYSSGPNTEAFF. Here the CDR3 DNA reads TGTGCCAGCAGTTACTCGTCAGGCCCGAACACTGAAGCTTTCTTT.

V gene TRBV6-5 combines with J gene TRBJ1-5; D not resolved. CDR1 is MNHEY and CDR2 is SVGAGI in the germline V gene. Deletions cut 0 bases from V and 4 bases from J, with 10 bases between. CDR3 size: 15 residues. CDR3 coding DNA: TGTGCCAGCAGTTACTCGGCGGGTCGGAATCAGCCCCAGCATTTT. Translated: CASSYSAGRNQPQHF.

The chain has TRBV10-3 and TRBJ2-5; 7 positions match TRBD2. The CDR3 extends over 15 amino acids. V was clipped by 6 bases and J by 3 bases; unmatched bases: 10. Germline CDR1 and CDR2: ENHRY and SYGVKD. DNA for the CDR3: TGTGCCATCAGAAACACGGCGGGGGTTGAAGAGACCCAGTACTTC. Translated, it gives CAIRNTAGVEETQYF.